This T cell receptor beta chain appears in the sequencing data of a study of PD-1 blockade in classical Hodgkin lymphoma. Study results and caveats: CD4+ TCR diversity climbed significantly by C4D1, unlike CD8+ TCR diversity.

Autologous stem cell transplantation was followed by relapse in every patient, and brentuximab vedotin exposure varied. Sequenced by immunoSEQ multiplex PCR; TCRdb stores in-frame clones only, minus some. The repertoire has tens of thousands of clones, 80% to 90% of them found once; the top ten carry 15%. The germline V gene encodes CDR1 LGHNT and CDR2 FRNRAP. V lost 0 bases, J lost 7 bases, and 1 base stayed unmatched. This CDR3 has 13 amino acids. Turning to this clone: Its antigen is not known.

This sequence joins TRBV12-5 and TRBJ1-2; 8 nucleotides agree with TRBD1. This sequence originates from a human donor with classical Hodgkin lymphoma. The specimen comprised peripheral blood mononuclear cells (PBMCs), sampled at baseline. CDR3 amino acids: CASGLVDRAGYTF. For the CDR3, the DNA is TGTGCTAGTGGTTTGGTGGACAGGGCTGGCTACACCTTC.